One and the same sample provided the 3 T cell receptor beta chains below, sequenced in a study of blood T cell repertoires in COVID-19. Assay: immunoSEQ multiplex PCR; the TCRdb copy retains only in-frame clones and omits some. The sample yields about 160,000 clones, more than 80% seen once. The sequenced sample was peripheral blood. The origin of the receptors is a man aged 55 to 70 with acute or convalescent COVID-19.

The chain joins TRBV5-1 to TRBJ2-1; D unresolved. Germline values: CDR1 SGHRS, CDR2 YFSETQ. The CDR3 totals 15 residues. V lost 2 bases, J lost 1 base, and 10 bases lay in between. This CDR3 reads CASSFPKESYNEQFF. The CDR3 DNA is TGCGCCAGCAGCTTCCCTAAGGAGTCCTACAATGAGCAGTTCTTC.

V gene TRBV6-1 combines with J gene TRBJ1-1; TRBD1 matches at 9 bases. This CDR3 comprises 17 residues. Germline CDR1 is MNHNS and CDR2 is SASEGT. V dropped 4 bases and J dropped 2; count of bases not matched to a gene: 11. The CDR3 here is CASSVNRGRYGNTEAFF. CDR3 coding DNA: TGTGCCAGCAGTGTGAACAGGGGGCGTTATGGAAACACTGAAGCTTTCTTT.

J is TRBJ1-1 and V is TRBV19; 7 bases are a match to TRBD1. The trim removed 7 bases at V and 6 bases at J, leaving 8 bases unmatched. CDR3 length: 13 amino acids. Germline V CDR1 and CDR2: LNHDA, SQIVND (reference sequence). The CDR3 DNA is TGTGCCAGTACCTCAGGGGGTGTCGCTGAAGCTTTCTTT. Amino acid sequence: CASTSGGVAEAFF.